This T cell receptor (beta chain) is drawn from a study of cytomegalovirus exposure and HLA in healthy donors. The CDR3 is made up of 17 amino acids. V gave up 3 bases and J gave up 3 bases; unmatched junction bases: 11. Germline V lookup: CDR1 SNHLY, CDR2 FYNNEI. PCR primers comprised 60 Vbeta and 13 Jbeta primers. Method: immunoSEQ multiplex PCR; TCRdb's copy keeps in-frame clones and lacks some. Its clone listing holds about 130,000 clones. Sequenced: PBMCs. This TCR was sampled from a woman in her thirties or forties in good health and CMV-seronegative. The chain carries TRBV2 and TRBJ1-5; 7 positions match TRBD1. The CDR3 loop is CASSETGWGTFNQPQHF. CDR3 in DNA: TGTGCCAGCAGTGAGACAGGGTGGGGGACCTTCAATCAGCCCCAGCATTTT.